This TCR beta chain was identified in a study of blood T cell repertoires in COVID-19 (dated by TCRdb to the early 2020s). Notes on the research overall: Collaborator samples came from the United States, Italy and Spain and covered acute and convalescent phases of COVID-19. The prospective study material was composed of cDNA or gDNA derived from T cells, B-cell-depleted T cells, or PBMCs. Deeply sampled blood TCRbeta repertoires from subjects exposed to, actively infected with, or recovered from COVID-19 were included in the dataset. A freely available public database, intended as a resource for researchers studying the immune response to SARS-CoV-2, is where the repertoires were released. Samples were obtained from the ongoing ImmuneRACE study (first 160 participants) and from 1,254 subjects provided by 6 global collaborators. A de-identified subject ID, COVID-19 status, age in years and sex were almost always included in the sample metadata. Where available, HLA class I and class II types were obtained from metadata supplied by the sample provider rather than from assay-based typing. General findings and caveats noted by the study authors: The quantity of clinical and demographic metadata differed by source and by participant and was supplied without curation.

In this sample, this clone turned up once. No cognate antigen has been identified for it. No qualities accompany the bases; no much larger clone lies one base away. The immunoSEQ Assay, a bias-controlled multiplex PCR, was used to amplify TCRbeta CDR3 regions from genomic DNA. As for the original processing: Within the assay, amplification of reference gene primers was used to estimate how many nucleated cells each sample contained. To quantify the absolute abundance of each unique TCRbeta CDR3 rearrangement, sequence reads were collapsed and filtered. For each sample, productive Simpson clonality was calculated by taking the square root of Simpson's diversity index across productive rearrangements. Imported from immuneACCESS, the table was reduced by TCRdb to in-frame sequences with V and J called. These copies leave out some clones; in studies compared against another copy, an unresolved V gene accounts for under half, and the cause of the remainder is not known. V and J calls and clone size follow that table, whereas D and trimming were derived from the DNA. This sample gives 250,000 to 300,000 clones in total; about 90% of them show up just once. Roughly 3.6% of the sample lies in the top ten.

The collaborating institutions used their own protocols to collect whole blood in K2EDTA tubes. For TCRbeta analysis, collaborators shipped samples in one of three forms: frozen whole blood, isolated PBMCs, or DNA extracted from either of those sample types. The cysteine opens and the phenylalanine closes a CDR3 of 19 amino acids. Of the read, only the CDR3 DNA is kept; its 57 bases are in frame from base 1. The germline V gene yields SGHTS for CDR1 and YDEGEE for CDR2. Unmatched junction bases come to 11, with V trimmed by 0 bases and J by 0 bases. What was sequenced was peripheral blood. This receptor was taken from a woman aged 40 to 55 with acute or convalescent COVID-19. The chain is assembled from TRBV5-8 and TRBJ2-3; the central 9 bases match TRBD2. The CDR3 protein sequence reads: CASSLGLAGRTRSTDTQYF. The DNA sequence follows: TGTGCCAGCAGCTTGGGCCTAGCGGGGAGAACCCGTAGCACAGATACGCAGTATTTT.